One sample yielded the 9 T cell receptor beta chains listed below, sequenced in a study of post-analysis software for immune sequencing data (dated by TCRdb to the mid-2010s). Library generation was performed with PCR. The instrument was an Illumina HiSeq 2500. Unique molecular identifiers were incorporated into TCR beta cDNA libraries to reduce PCR and sequencing biases. TCRdb handled the public reads itself, with Q25 trimming in fastp and clone calling in MiXCR, and kept productive beta chains. Identical CDR3 protein sequences are pooled into one entry, listed with their most common genes and DNA. This sample comprises under 650,000 distinct CDR3 sequences, 40% to 50% of them detected only once. The top ten hold about 1.5% of the sample. General study outcomes and caveats: Patients showed significantly higher frequencies than controls for five TRBV segments, among them TRBV5-6, TRBV5-1 and TRBV20-1.

These receptors have no known antigen. Sequencing was performed on blood. The source is a girl between 5 and 17 years old with multiple sclerosis.

The chain uses TRBV6-5 and TRBJ1-2; TRBD1 is a possible D gene (6 bases). CDR1 MNHEY and CDR2 SVGAGI come from the germline V gene. Trimming cost V 2 bases and J 2 bases, with 9 bases left between them. This CDR3 region has 14 residues. As DNA, the CDR3 is TGTGCCAGCAGTTACAACAGGGACAACTATGGCTACACCTTC. Amino acids: CASSYNRDNYGYTF.

This clonotype was detected ten times or more. V gene TRBV4-1 combines with J gene TRBJ2-7; no firm D call. This CDR3 contains 13 residues. CDR1 and CDR2 (germline): MGHRA, YSYEKL. The germline V and J ends were trimmed by 8 bases and 0 bases, with 11 bases remaining between them. The CDR3 DNA sequence: TGCGCCAGCCAAGGCCTTTCCTCCTACGAGCAGTACTTC. Encoded protein: CASQGLSSYEQYF.

Only a few counts were recorded for this clonotype. The J gene is TRBJ2-1, the V gene TRBV6-6; 11 positions agree with TRBD2. J was trimmed by 7 bases and V by 6 bases; bases with no gene match: 5. CDR1 MNHNY and CDR2 SVGAGI come from the germline V gene (reference sequence). CDR3 length equals 14 residues. For the CDR3, the DNA is TGTGCCAGCAGAGTAGCGGGGGGGCCGAATGAGCAGTTCTTC. This codes for CASRVAGGPNEQFF.

This clonotype was observed a few times. The chain is built from TRBV7-9 and TRBJ1-2, with 7 bases lining up with TRBD1. Germline trimming cut 5 bases from V and 8 bases from J; bases unmatched to any gene: 8. The V gene's germline CDR1 is SEHNR and CDR2 FQNEAQ (reference sequence). This CDR3 contains 13 residues. CDR3 nucleotide sequence: TGTGCCAGCAGCCTTGACAGGGACCGAGGCTACACCTTC. It is translated as CASSLDRDRGYTF. The variable domain in full, completed from reference TRBV7-9 and TRBJ1-2, reads DTGVSQNPRHKITKRGQNVTFRCDPISEHNRLYWYRQTLGQGPEFLTYFQNEAQLEKSRLLSDRFSAERPKGSFSTLEIQRTEQGDSAMYLCASSLDRDRGYTFGSGTRLTVV.

In its sample, this clonotype was seen many times. The chain joins TRBV29-1 to TRBJ2-7, with 10 positions matching TRBD2. The germline gives CDR1 SQVTM, CDR2 ANQGSEA. This CDR3 is built from 16 residues. Losses at the gene ends were 5 bases for V and 1 base for J; bases not matched to a gene: 11. The CDR3 loop is CSVTPVGTSASYEQYF. CDR3 nucleotide sequence: TGCAGCGTTACACCCGTTGGGACTAGCGCTTCCTACGAGCAGTACTTC.

The gene calls are TRBV5-1 and TRBJ2-7, with a possible D match to TRBD2 (6 bases). The V end lost 5 bases, the J end lost 3 bases, and 15 bases lay between the germline ends. The CDR3 is made up of 14 amino acids. Germline CDR1 reads SGHRS; CDR2 reads YFSETQ. The CDR3 region has the DNA TGCGCCAGCAGTCAAGGGACTTATGACTACGAGCAGTACGTC. This encodes CASSQGTYDYEQYV.

The gene calls are TRBV11-3 and TRBJ2-4, with D tentatively TRBD1 (7 bases). There are 18 residues in the CDR3. Germline V gene sequence: CDR1 SGHNT, CDR2 YENEEA. V gave up 10 bases and J gave up 0 bases, with 25 bases separating them. CDR3 region: CAINSGDSRPIAKNIQYF. CDR3 coding DNA: TGTGCCATCAACTCGGGGGACAGCCGACCAATAGCCAAAAACATTCAGTACTTC. Together with reference TRBV11-3 and TRBJ2-4, the CDR3 gives the full variable domain: EAGVVQSPRYKIIEKKQPVAFWCNPISGHNTLYWYLQNLGQGPELLIRYENEEAVDDSQLPKDRFSAERLKGVDSTLKIQPAELGDSAVYLCAINSGDSRPIAKNIQYFGAGTRLSVL.

The genes are TRBV5-1 and TRBJ1-5; D uncertain. The CDR3 loop spans 17 amino acids. Germline CDR1 is SGHRS and CDR2 is YFSETQ. V gave up 0 bases and J gave up 2 bases, with 15 bases separating them. The CDR3 DNA follows: TGCGCCAGCAGCTTGGCAAGAGGGAATGGGGGCAATCAGCCCCAGCATTTT. It encodes CASSLARGNGGNQPQHF.

This clonotype was observed a few times. The rearrangement uses TRBV6-5 and TRBJ2-1; 15 bases are shared with TRBD2. This CDR3 contains 16 residues. The germline gives CDR1 MNHEY, CDR2 SVGAGI. J was trimmed by 12 bases and V by 4 bases; bases with no gene match: 10. CDR3 region: CASSSGTSGGLGWQFF. CDR3 nucleotides: TGTGCCAGCAGTTCTGGGACTAGCGGGGGGCTAGGTTGGCAGTTCTTC.